The rows below give T cell receptor beta chains drawn from one sample of a study of shared clonotypes between healthy human individuals. Method: immunoSEQ multiplex PCR; TCRdb's copy keeps in-frame clones and lacks some. The sample carries 1.4 million or so clones, approximately 98.5% recorded once. Sequenced input: naive CD4+ T cells sorted from blood. The receptors were gathered from a man aged 30 to 45 in good health. Each CDR3 is given without its conserved first and last residue.

v_call | cdr3_aa
TRBV5-1 | ASSALYEQY
TRBV6-4 | ASSAGSGSGANVLT
TRBV11-2 | ASSLDRDLYEQY
TRBV14 | ASSHRGSSRYNEQF
TRBV6-1 | ASSSKTGNYGYT
TRBV15 | ATSRGGQGGMEAF
TRBV6-5 | ASSYGGVGDQPQH
TRBV7-2 | ASSQIRQGHRHD
TRBV6-6 | ASSFRDYPQETQY
TRBV5-1 | ASSWLAGGVSTDTQY
TRBV28 | ASSTQETQY
TRBV29-1 | SVEFRVQETQY
TRBV7-8 | ASSLVASNHYEQY
TRBV18 | ASSPSRSGRSYNEQF
TRBV15 | ATSRDPVAQPQH
TRBV18 | ASSLSDSYNEQF
TRBV15 | ATSRDPGRGYEQY
TRBV18 | ASSLRTYRGRNTEAF
TRBV18 | ASSPLGQVGGKPLTNEKLF
TRBV2 | ASSGGQGYEQY
TRBV6-1 | ASSARRQGRPHGELF
TRBV28 | ASSLKGVTEAF
TRBV28 | ASIQDRSSYEQY
TRBV2 | ARGTHQETQY
TRBV23-1 | ASSLGDSYSNQPQH
TRBV19 | ASSTSGNTGELF
TRBV4-2 | ASSQDKYGSGTRGYNEQF
TRBV2 | ASSPQETQY
TRBV20-1 | SARGGYEQY
TRBV6-1 | ASTRAYEQY
TRBV4-1 | ASSQNSATDTQY
TRBV7-6 | ASSLGFKSNYEQY
TRBV5-5 | ASLRAGTGELF
TRBV11-2 | ASSLAGGLGEQY
TRBV2 | ASSRDSVNTEAF
TRBV5-1 | ASRGTDTQY
TRBV2 | ATEDSSYEQY
TRBV2 | ASSLAGFQPQH
TRBV7-6 | ASSQRGDTQY
TRBV13 | ASQKTGAGELF
TRBV7-9 | ASSPSGYEQF
TRBV10-3 | AIKGAAYEQY
TRBV9 | ASLHQPQH
TRBV10-3 | AISQGAGTDTQY
TRBV30 | AWSPITGIRTETQY
TRBV6-5 | ASGSPQPQH
TRBV7-2 | ASSLVGYTGELF